Listed below are T cell receptor beta chains from one sample, sequenced in a study of cytomegalovirus exposure and HLA in healthy donors. The data were produced by immunoSEQ multiplex PCR, yet TCRdb's version contains in-frame clones alone and is incomplete. This repertoire shows over 150,000 clones, around 75% found once; its top ten account for around 1.4%. Sequenced sample: PBMCs. These receptors were obtained from a man between 18 and 29 years old in good health and CMV-seronegative. Each CDR3 is given with its conserved first and last residue. D genes are given only for firm matches. Expanded clones are given a class, and other clones once, few, many or no size at all.

CDR3 DNA | CDR3 protein | V gene | D gene | J gene | clone size
TGTGCCAGCCCTCAGGGACAGCCTTCCTACGAGCAGTACTTC | CASPQGQPSYEQYF | TRBV6-9 | TRBD1 | TRBJ2-7 | -
TGTGCCAGTAGCGGACAGGGGACATGGAACACTGAAGCTTTCTTT | CASSGQGTWNTEAFF | TRBV19 | TRBD1 | TRBJ1-1 | -
TGCGCCAGCAGCCTCGGTCGACTAGCGGGAGTTACGGCAGATACGCAGTATTTT | CASSLGRLAGVTADTQYF | TRBV4-3 | TRBD2 | TRBJ2-3 | -
TGTGCCAGCAGTGAATTAGTAAGGACAGGGGGCTCCACCGGGGAGCTGTTTTTT | CASSELVRTGGSTGELFF | TRBV6-1 | TRBD1 | TRBJ2-2 | -
TGTGCCAGCCACGGGGGAGGCGAGCAGTACTTC | CASHGGGEQYF | TRBV6-1 | - | TRBJ2-7 | -
TGTGCCAGCCGTAGGGGTAGTAGTAATCAGCCCCAGCATTTT | CASRRGSSNQPQHF | TRBV28 | - | TRBJ1-5 | -
TGTGCCAGTAGTATCGGACAGGGGAGCACCGGGGAGCTGTTTTTT | CASSIGQGSTGELFF | TRBV19 | TRBD1 | TRBJ2-2 | -
TGTGCCAGCAGGGAGACGCGAAATGAGCAGTTCTTC | CASRETRNEQFF | TRBV2 | - | TRBJ2-1 | few
TGTGCCAGCAGCGCGGGACTCCAAGAGACCCAGTACTTC | CASSAGLQETQYF | TRBV9 | - | TRBJ2-5 | -
TGTGCCAGCAGCCTACAGGGTATTGGTGAAGCTTTCTTT | CASSLQGIGEAFF | TRBV27 | - | TRBJ1-1 | -
TGTGCCAGTAGTAACGAGAATTCCTACGAGCAGTACTTC | CASSNENSYEQYF | TRBV19 | - | TRBJ2-7 | few
TGTGCCAGCAGCGGAGACCGATCTGAAGCTTTCTTT | CASSGDRSEAFF | TRBV6-1 | - | TRBJ1-1 | -
TGTGCCAGCAGCCTCGGGAATACGGTGCCCCAGCATTTT | CASSLGNTVPQHF | TRBV5-6 | - | TRBJ1-5 | -
TGCGCCAGCAGTGAAGGGCTAGCGGGAGTTAGGTACTTC | CASSEGLAGVRYF | TRBV10-1 | TRBD2 | TRBJ2-5 | once
TGTGCCAGCAGTGAAGGAGGGGAGACTGAAGCTTTCTTT | CASSEGGETEAFF | TRBV25-1 | - | TRBJ1-1 | few
TGTGCCAGCAGTGAAGCGCTTCTAGGGGCAGAAGATGAAAAACTGTTTTTT | CASSEALLGAEDEKLFF | TRBV2 | - | TRBJ1-4 | -
TGTGCCAGCAGCTTAGGCTACCAACAGGGCAATTCACCCCTCCACTTT | CASSLGYQQGNSPLHF | TRBV7-9 | - | TRBJ1-6 | -
TGTGCCAGCTCACCCAGGGATAGCAATCAGCCCCAGCATTTT | CASSPRDSNQPQHF | TRBV18 | - | TRBJ1-5 | -
TGTGCCAGCAGCTTGGAAGGTGCCGGGGTCGAGCAGTACTTC | CASSLEGAGVEQYF | TRBV5-5 | - | TRBJ2-7 | -
TGCGCCAGCAGCCAGCCAGGTAGCGGGAGGGTGGGCACAGATACGCAGTATTTT | CASSQPGSGRVGTDTQYF | TRBV4-1 | TRBD2 | TRBJ2-3 | -
TGTGCCAGCAGTTACGGACTAGCGGGAATGGAGGCCCAGTACTTC | CASSYGLAGMEAQYF | TRBV6-5 | TRBD2 | TRBJ2-5 | -
TGCGCCAGCTGGAGTGTCTCCTACAATGAGCAGTTCTTC | CASWSVSYNEQFF | TRBV5-1 | - | TRBJ2-1 | -
TGTGCCAGCAGCTTGACTAGCGGGGGCGACGAGCAGTACTTC | CASSLTSGGDEQYF | TRBV5-4 | TRBD2 | TRBJ2-7 | -
TGTGCCAGTAGAGGGACTGGAGGGCCGACCCAGTACTTC | CASRGTGGPTQYF | TRBV19 | - | TRBJ2-5 | -
TGCGCCAGCAGCCAGGGGGGAGGGGTGACCGGGGAGCTGTTTTTT | CASSQGGGVTGELFF | TRBV4-3 | TRBD2 | TRBJ2-2 | -
TGTGCCAGCAGCACACAGGGGGATCAGCCCCAGCATTTT | CASSTQGDQPQHF | TRBV6-1 | TRBD1 | TRBJ1-5 | -
TGCGCCAGCAGCCAAGATAGTGGGGGCCCTAGCACCGGGGAGCTGTTTTTT | CASSQDSGGPSTGELFF | TRBV4-3 | - | TRBJ2-2 | few
TGTGCCAGCAGCCGCCAACTGACTAGCGTCTACGAGCAGTACTTC | CASSRQLTSVYEQYF | TRBV5-6 | TRBD2 | TRBJ2-7 | few
TGTGCCAGCAGCTTAGGGTGGGGACAGGGGAAGGCCGAGCAGTACTTC | CASSLGWGQGKAEQYF | TRBV7-9 | TRBD1 | TRBJ2-7 | -
TGTGCCAGCAGTGAATCAACAGGGGTCGAGTACGAGCAGTACTTC | CASSESTGVEYEQYF | TRBV25-1 | TRBD1 | TRBJ2-7 | few
TGTGCCAGCAGCTACCACAGGGGAAGAGATGAGCAGTTCTTC | CASSYHRGRDEQFF | TRBV7-8 | TRBD1 | TRBJ2-1 | -
TGTGCCATCAAACAGGGTGGGGATGAGCAGTTCTTC | CAIKQGGDEQFF | TRBV10-3 | - | TRBJ2-1 | -
TGTGCCAGTAGTAAACTAGCGGACCAAGAGACCCAGTACTTC | CASSKLADQETQYF | TRBV19 | TRBD2 | TRBJ2-5 | few
TGTGCCAGCAGTCCGGACAGGAGCTATAGCAATCAGCCCCAGCATTTT | CASSPDRSYSNQPQHF | TRBV28 | TRBD1 | TRBJ1-5 | -
TGTGCCAGCAGTCCGACAGCTTGGCCCTTGAGGGAGCAGTACTTC | CASSPTAWPLREQYF | TRBV27 | - | TRBJ2-7 | few
TGTGCCAGCAGTCCCTCTAGCGGGGGGTACAATGAGCAGTTCTTC | CASSPSSGGYNEQFF | TRBV6-4 | TRBD2 | TRBJ2-1 | -
TGCAGCGTTGCGGGGTGGGAGACTGAAGCTTTCTTT | CSVAGWETEAFF | TRBV29-1 | - | TRBJ1-1 | -
TGTGCCAGCAGCCGAGGGACTAGCGGGAGTTCAGGGCAAGAGACCCAGTACTTC | CASSRGTSGSSGQETQYF | TRBV7-7 | TRBD2 | TRBJ2-5 | few
TGTGCCAGCCCCGGACATACCCATCAGCCCCAGCATTTT | CASPGHTHQPQHF | TRBV27 | - | TRBJ1-5 | -
TGTGCCAGCAGCGTAGACCAGGGTAACACTGAAGCTTTCTTT | CASSVDQGNTEAFF | TRBV9 | - | TRBJ1-1 | -
TGTGCCAGCAAAGAACAGGGGGCTTCCTACGAGCAGTACTTC | CASKEQGASYEQYF | TRBV2 | TRBD1 | TRBJ2-7 | few
TGTGCCAGCACCCAGGGGGCAGGGGAGACCCAGTACTTC | CASTQGAGETQYF | TRBV5-4 | TRBD1 | TRBJ2-5 | -
TGTGCCAGCAGCCCGCCTCCGGTGGGGGCTGCCAGCTCCTACGAGCAGTACTTC | CASSPPPVGAASSYEQYF | TRBV13 | - | TRBJ2-7 | -
TGTGCCAGTAGCCCTGACAGAAATCAGCCCCAGCATTTT | CASSPDRNQPQHF | TRBV19 | - | TRBJ1-5 | -
TGTGCCAGCAGCTTAGTGCCATTAGGGAGGAACACTGAAGCTTTCTTT | CASSLVPLGRNTEAFF | TRBV7-6 | - | TRBJ1-1 | -
TGTGCCAGCAGCCTCGGGTTGCGGGGGCCTAGCTCCTACAATGAGCAGTTCTTC | CASSLGLRGPSSYNEQFF | TRBV9 | - | TRBJ2-1 | -
TGTGCCTGGAGTGTGTCAGGGGGATACAATGAGCAGTTCTTC | CAWSVSGGYNEQFF | TRBV30 | TRBD1 | TRBJ2-1 | -
TGTGCCAGCAGTTTAGCCCCCGGTCCGCGGGGCTATGGCTACACCTTC | CASSLAPGPRGYGYTF | TRBV27 | - | TRBJ1-2 | -
TGTGCCAGCAGTAACCCACAGGGGGCGAACACCGGGGAGCTGTTTTTT | CASSNPQGANTGELFF | TRBV28 | TRBD1 | TRBJ2-2 | few
TGTGCCAGCAGCAAAATCCGAGGAGGGACAGGGGTTGTTTCTTTCTACGAGCAGTACTTC | CASSKIRGGTGVVSFYEQYF | TRBV21-1 | - | TRBJ2-7 | -
TGTGCCAGCAGCTCGCGGGACTGGGTTTATGGCTACACCTTC | CASSSRDWVYGYTF | TRBV6-6 | - | TRBJ1-2 | -